A single sample gave rise to the 14 T cell receptor beta chains below, sequenced in a study of vaccination effects on CD4 cells after COVID-19 (dated by TCRdb to 2022 to 2024). Their antigen targets remain unknown. In the ViraFEST assay, PBMC were stimulated with viral peptide pools, and antigen-specific CD4+ T cell clonotypes were then identified by expansion using TCR sequencing. After 10 days of culture, CD4+ T cells were isolated with the EasySep CD4+ T cell isolation kit. Each participant got two doses of an mRNA SARS-CoV-2 vaccine, either BNT162b2 or mRNA-1273. Receptor libraries were prepared by the immunoSEQ multiplex PCR assay. Entries here come from immuneACCESS through TCRdb and include only in-frame sequences with V and J called. Some clones fail to appear in such tables; in the studies checked, an unresolved V gene covers under half of the shortfall, and the cause of the remainder is unknown. This sample lists 26,000 or so clones; 83% were detected once. Roughly 1.4% of the sample lies in the top ten.

The sample was CD4+ T cells from PBMCs cultured with HCoV-NL63 spike peptides, taken after COVID-19 vaccination. Per the publication, the cell subset or site label means: HCoV-NL63 spike overlapping peptide pool stimulation. Receptors originate from a human donor who received a COVID-19 vaccine. Some clones in this sample may be carry-over from other donors' samples.

CDR3 nucleotide sequence: TGTGCCAGCAGCTTAGGGTCCAGGGGGTACTCCTATAATTCACCCCTCCACTTT. Its protein is CASSLGSRGYSYNSPLHF. J is TRBJ1-6 and V is TRBV7-2; 7 bases map to TRBD1. The V and J ends lost 1 base and 0 bases, in that order; junction bases with no gene match: 6. CDR1 and CDR2 from the germline V gene are SGHTA and FQGNSA. This CDR3 spans 18 amino acids.

V usage is TRBV5-8 and J usage is TRBJ2-2; 7 positions agree with TRBD1. CDR3 length: 16 residues. CDR1 is SGHTS and CDR2 is YDEGEE in the germline V gene. J was trimmed by 2 bases and V by 4 bases; bases with no gene match: 8. In DNA form, the CDR3 reads TGTGCCAGCAGCGGGGCCGGGACAGCTAACACCGGGGAGCTGTTTTTT. Its translation: CASSGAGTANTGELFF.

This chain uses TRBV3-1 (or the pseudogene TRBV3-2) with TRBJ2-7, with D possibly matching TRBD1 (7 bases). From germline, CDR1 is LGHDT and CDR2 YNNKEL (reference sequence). Trimming took 1 base from V and 0 from J, leaving 13 bases between them. There are 16 residues in the CDR3. CDR3 sequence reads: CASSQGRQGGSYEQYV. The CDR3 DNA reads as TGTGCCAGCAGCCAAGGTAGGCAGGGGGGCTCCTACGAGCAGTACGTC.

The chain is built from TRBV11-2 and TRBJ1-4; 8 bases align to TRBD1. The length of the CDR3 is 18 residues. CDR1 is SGHAT and CDR2 is FQNNGV in the germline V gene. Germline trimming cut 4 bases from V and 0 bases from J; bases unmatched to any gene: 10. This chain's CDR3 is CASSSIPGTGTTNEKLFF. The CDR3 bases are TGTGCCAGCAGCTCAATTCCCGGGACAGGAACAACTAATGAAAAACTGTTTTTT.

This clone showed up just a few times. The chain employs TRBV28 and TRBJ1-2; D is unresolved. Germline-derived CDR1 and CDR2 are MDHEN and SYDVKM. This CDR3 region has 11 residues. V gave up 6 bases and J gave up 5 bases, with 7 bases separating them. The CDR3 here is CASSHRYGYTF. Here the CDR3 DNA reads TGTGCCAGCAGCCACCGGTATGGCTACACCTTC.

The chain joins TRBV2 to TRBJ1-5; D gene unclear. Trimming shortened V by 4 bases and J by 3 bases, and 7 bases separated the two germline ends. Germline V gives CDR1 SNHLY, CDR2 FYNNEI. The length of the CDR3 is 13 residues. Here the CDR3 DNA reads TGTGCCAGCAGTGGTGGTGTCAATCAGCCCCAGCATTTT. Residues: CASSGGVNQPQHF.

The chain carries TRBV5-1 and TRBJ1-2; D is unresolved. CDR1 SGHRS and CDR2 YFSETQ come from the germline V gene. CDR3 length: 14 residues. Trimming left V 3 bases short and J 3 bases short, with 12 bases between. CDR3 residues: CASSSDPGYYGYTF. CDR3 DNA sequence: TGCGCCAGCAGCTCAGACCCGGGCTACTATGGCTACACCTTC.

This rearrangement joins TRBV19 to TRBJ1-2; the D gene is possibly TRBD1 (6 bases). Between the trimmed V and J ends, which lost 3 bases and 7 bases, there was a span of 15 bases. The CDR3 has 14 residues. Germline CDR1 LNHDA, CDR2 SQIVND (reference sequence). DNA of the CDR3: TGTGCCAGTAGTATTTACAGGGACTCGGGTGGCTACACCTTC. This sequence encodes CASSIYRDSGGYTF.

The gene calls are TRBV5-1 and TRBJ1-1; possibly TRBD1 for D (5 bases). V lost 4 bases, J lost 4 bases, and 20 bases lay in between. The CDR3 sequence is 16 residues long. Per germline, CDR1 SGHRS and CDR2 YFSETQ. CDR3 protein: CASSGLGEGASTEAFF. CDR3 nucleotide sequence: TGCGCCAGCAGCGGTTTGGGTGAAGGGGCGAGCACTGAAGCTTTCTTT.

This clone has a single count. V is TRBV27 and J is TRBJ1-5; perhaps TRBD1 as D (6 bases). The CDR3 covers 13 residues. Trimming left V 4 bases short and J 5 bases short, with 9 bases between. Germline V gene sequence: CDR1 MNHEY, CDR2 SMNVEV (reference sequence). CDR3 in DNA: TGTGCCAGCAGTTGGAACAGGGATCAGCCCCAGCATTTT. Amino acids: CASSWNRDQPQHF.

The rearrangement links TRBV15 to TRBJ2-5; possibly TRBD2 for D (5 bases). The CDR3 runs to 13 residues. The germline V gene has CDR1 LNHNV and CDR2 YYDKDF (reference sequence). V lost 1 base and J 7 bases, leaving 10 bases between the germline ends. CDR3 nucleotides: TGTGCCACCAGCAGAGTTCCAAGCGGGACCCAGTACTTC. Residues: CATSRVPSGTQYF.

The chain combines TRBV6-5 with TRBJ2-1; 7 positions match TRBD1. V lost 6 bases, J lost 7 bases, and 9 bases stayed unmatched. The CDR3 sequence is 14 residues long. Looked up from germline, CDR1 is MNHEY and CDR2 is SVGAGI. This chain's CDR3 is CASRQTGPPNEQFF. The CDR3 coding sequence is TGTGCCAGCAGGCAGACAGGGCCGCCTAATGAGCAGTTCTTC.

The chain joins TRBV7-2 to TRBJ2-7; D may be TRBD1 or TRBD2 (6 bases each). Looked up from germline, CDR1 is SGHTA and CDR2 is FQGNSA. The ends were cut back, 5 bases at V and 6 bases at J, with 14 bases in the middle. This CDR3 spans 13 amino acids. The CDR3 nucleotides are TGTGCCAGCAGCCCCGGGGGCGTCCCCGAGCAGTACGTC. Protein sequence: CASSPGGVPEQYV.

V usage is TRBV5-4 and J usage is TRBJ2-6, with 7 nucleotides matching TRBD2. Germline loops: CDR1 SGHNT, CDR2 YYREEE (reference sequence). This CDR3 comprises 15 residues. V lost 5 bases to trimming and J lost 2 bases; unmatched junction nucleotides: 4. CDR3 bases: TGTGCCAGCAGGTCGGGAGGAACTGGGGCCAACGTCCTGACTTTC. Translation gives CASRSGGTGANVLTF.